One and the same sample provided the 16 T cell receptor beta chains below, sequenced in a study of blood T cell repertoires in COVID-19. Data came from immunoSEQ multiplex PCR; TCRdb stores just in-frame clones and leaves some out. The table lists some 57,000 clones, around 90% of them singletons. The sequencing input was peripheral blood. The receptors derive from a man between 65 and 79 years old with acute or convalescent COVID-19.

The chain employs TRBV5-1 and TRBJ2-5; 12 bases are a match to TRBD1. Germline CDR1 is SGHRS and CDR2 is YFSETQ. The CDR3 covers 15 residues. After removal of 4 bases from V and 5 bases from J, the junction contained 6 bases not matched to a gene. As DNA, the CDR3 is TGCGCCAGCAGCCCCGGGACAGGGGGCTGGGAGACCCAGTACTTC. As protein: CASSPGTGGWETQYF.

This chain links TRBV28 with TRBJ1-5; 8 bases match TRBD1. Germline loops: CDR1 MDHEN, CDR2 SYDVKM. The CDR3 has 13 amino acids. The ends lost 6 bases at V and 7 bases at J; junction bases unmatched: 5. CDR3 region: CASRTGGGQPQHF. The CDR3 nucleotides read TGTGCCAGCAGAACAGGGGGAGGACAGCCCCAGCATTTT.

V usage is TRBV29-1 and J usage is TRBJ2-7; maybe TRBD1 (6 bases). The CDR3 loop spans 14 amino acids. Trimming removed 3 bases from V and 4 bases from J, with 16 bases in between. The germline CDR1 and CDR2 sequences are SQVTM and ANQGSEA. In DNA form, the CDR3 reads TGCAGCGTTGAGGTCCAGGGGATGAGGTACGAGCAGTACTTC. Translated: CSVEVQGMRYEQYF.

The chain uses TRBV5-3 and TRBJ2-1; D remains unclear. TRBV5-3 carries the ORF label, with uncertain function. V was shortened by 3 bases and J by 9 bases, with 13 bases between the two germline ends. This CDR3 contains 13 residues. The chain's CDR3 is CARSCPRLGEQFF. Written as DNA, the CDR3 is TGTGCCAGAAGCTGCCCTAGGTTGGGTGAGCAGTTCTTC.

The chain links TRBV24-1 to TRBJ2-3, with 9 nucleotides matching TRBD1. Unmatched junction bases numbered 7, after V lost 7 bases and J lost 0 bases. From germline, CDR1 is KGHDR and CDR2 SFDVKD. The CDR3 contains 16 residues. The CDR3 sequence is CATRAGTGSSTDTQYF. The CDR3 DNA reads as TGTGCCACCAGAGCCGGGACAGGGAGTAGCACAGATACGCAGTATTTT.

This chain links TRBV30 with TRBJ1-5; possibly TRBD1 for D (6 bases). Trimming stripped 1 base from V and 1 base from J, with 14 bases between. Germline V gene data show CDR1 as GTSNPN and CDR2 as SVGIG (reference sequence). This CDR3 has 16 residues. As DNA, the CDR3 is TGTGCCTGGAGTGAAACAGGGTCAAGAAGCAATCAGCCCCAGCATTTT. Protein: CAWSETGSRSNQPQHF.

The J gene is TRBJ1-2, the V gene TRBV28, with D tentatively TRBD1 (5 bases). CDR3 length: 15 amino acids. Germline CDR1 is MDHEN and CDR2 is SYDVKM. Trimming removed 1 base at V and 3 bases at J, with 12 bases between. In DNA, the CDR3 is TGTGCCAGCAGTTTATCCAGGGTTGGAGACTATGGCTACACCTTC. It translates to CASSLSRVGDYGYTF.

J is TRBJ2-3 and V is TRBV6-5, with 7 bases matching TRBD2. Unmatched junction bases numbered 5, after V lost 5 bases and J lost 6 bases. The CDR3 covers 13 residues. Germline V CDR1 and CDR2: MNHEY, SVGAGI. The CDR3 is CASSLAVLDTQYF. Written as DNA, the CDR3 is TGTGCCAGCAGTCTAGCGGTCTTGGATACGCAGTATTTT.

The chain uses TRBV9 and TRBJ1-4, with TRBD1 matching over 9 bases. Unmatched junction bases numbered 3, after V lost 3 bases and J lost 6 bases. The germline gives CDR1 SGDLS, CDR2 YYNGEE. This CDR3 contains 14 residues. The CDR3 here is CASSEGTGHEKLFF. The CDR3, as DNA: TGTGCCAGCAGCGAAGGGACAGGGCATGAAAAACTGTTTTTT.

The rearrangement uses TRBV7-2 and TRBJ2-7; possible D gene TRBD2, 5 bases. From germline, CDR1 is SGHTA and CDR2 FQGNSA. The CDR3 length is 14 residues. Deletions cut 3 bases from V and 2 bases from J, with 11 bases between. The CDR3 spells CASSFMRTPYEQYF. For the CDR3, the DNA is TGTGCCAGCAGCTTTATGAGGACTCCCTACGAGCAGTACTTC.

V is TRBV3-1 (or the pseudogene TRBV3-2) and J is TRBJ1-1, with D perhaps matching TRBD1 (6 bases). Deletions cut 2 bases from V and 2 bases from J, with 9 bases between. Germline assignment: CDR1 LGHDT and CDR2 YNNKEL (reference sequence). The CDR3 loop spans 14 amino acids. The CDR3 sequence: CASSQLQGNTEAFF. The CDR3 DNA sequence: TGTGCCAGCAGCCAATTACAGGGTAACACTGAAGCTTTCTTT.

Here the CDR3 DNA reads TGTGCCAGCAGTCCCCGTCGTACGGATGGGAGGGGGGCTGGCTACACCTTC. Protein: CASSPRRTDGRGAGYTF. The V and J genes are TRBV2 and TRBJ1-2; D possibly corresponds to TRBD1 (6 bases). Germline V lookup: CDR1 SNHLY, CDR2 FYNNEI. The CDR3 has 17 amino acids. Trimming pared 5 bases from V and 7 bases from J, leaving 26 bases between.

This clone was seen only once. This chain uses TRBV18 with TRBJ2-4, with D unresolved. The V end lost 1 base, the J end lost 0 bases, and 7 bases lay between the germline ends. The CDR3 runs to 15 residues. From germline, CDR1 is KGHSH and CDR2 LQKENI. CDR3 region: CASSPQRVAKNIQYF. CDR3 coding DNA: TGTGCCAGCTCACCACAGAGAGTAGCCAAAAACATTCAGTACTTC.

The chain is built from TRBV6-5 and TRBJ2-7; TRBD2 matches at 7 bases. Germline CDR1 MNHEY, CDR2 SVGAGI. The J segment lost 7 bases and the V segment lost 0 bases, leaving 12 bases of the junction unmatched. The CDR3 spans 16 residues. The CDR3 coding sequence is TGTGCCAGCAGTTACTCGAGGAGCGGGGCAGCGAAAGAGCAGTACTTC. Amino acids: CASSYSRSGAAKEQYF.

Written as DNA, the CDR3 is TGTGCCAGCTCACCCGGGATTGACGAAAAACTGTTTTTT. Protein product: CASSPGIDEKLFF. This chain links TRBV18 with TRBJ1-4; D call uncertain. The CDR3 has 13 residues. Germline CDR1 is KGHSH and CDR2 is LQKENI. V was trimmed by 3 bases and J by 8 bases, leaving 10 bases between them.

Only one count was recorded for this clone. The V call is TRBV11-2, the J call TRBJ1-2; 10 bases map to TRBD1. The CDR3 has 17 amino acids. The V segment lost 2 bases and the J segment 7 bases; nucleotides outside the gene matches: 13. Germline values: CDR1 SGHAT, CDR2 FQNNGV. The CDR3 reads CASSLSPGTGVLGGYTF. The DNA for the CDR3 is TGTGCCAGCAGCTTATCCCCGGGGACAGGGGTGCTCGGTGGCTACACCTTC.